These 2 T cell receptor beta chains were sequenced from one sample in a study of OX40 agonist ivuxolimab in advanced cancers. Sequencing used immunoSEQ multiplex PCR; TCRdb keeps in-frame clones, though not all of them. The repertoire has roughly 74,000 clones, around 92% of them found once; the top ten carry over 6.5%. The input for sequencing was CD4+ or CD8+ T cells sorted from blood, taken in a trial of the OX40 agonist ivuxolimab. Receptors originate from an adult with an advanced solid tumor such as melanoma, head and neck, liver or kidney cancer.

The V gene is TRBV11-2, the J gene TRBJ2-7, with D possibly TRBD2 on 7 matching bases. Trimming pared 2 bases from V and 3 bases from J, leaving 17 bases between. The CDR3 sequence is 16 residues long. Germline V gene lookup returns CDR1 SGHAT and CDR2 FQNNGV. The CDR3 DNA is TGTGCCAGCAGCTTAATCTGGCGGGGGCCACGCTACGAGCAGTACTTC. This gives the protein CASSLIWRGPRYEQYF.

CDR3 DNA: TGCGCCAGCAGCCATAGACTAGCGGGGGGAAATTCCTACGAGCAGTACTTC. Translated: CASSHRLAGGNSYEQYF. The genes are TRBV4-1 and TRBJ2-7, with 13 positions matching TRBD2. Per germline, CDR1 MGHRA and CDR2 YSYEKL. V dropped 3 bases and J dropped 1; count of bases not matched to a gene: 6. This CDR3 contains 17 residues.